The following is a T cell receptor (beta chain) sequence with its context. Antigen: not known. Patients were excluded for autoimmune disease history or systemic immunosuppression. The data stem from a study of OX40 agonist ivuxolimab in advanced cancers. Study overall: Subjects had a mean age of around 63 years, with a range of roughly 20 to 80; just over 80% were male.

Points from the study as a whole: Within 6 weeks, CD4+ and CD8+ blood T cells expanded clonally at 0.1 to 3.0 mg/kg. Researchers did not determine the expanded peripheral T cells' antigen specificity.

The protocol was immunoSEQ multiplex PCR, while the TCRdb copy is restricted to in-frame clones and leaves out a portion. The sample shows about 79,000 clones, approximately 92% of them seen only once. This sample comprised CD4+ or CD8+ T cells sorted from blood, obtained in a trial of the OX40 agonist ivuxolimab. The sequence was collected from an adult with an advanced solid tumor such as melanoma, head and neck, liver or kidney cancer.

The CDR3 DNA follows: TGCGCCAGCAGACTAGCTAGCGGGAAAAACAATGAGCAGTTCTTC. The encoded protein is CASRLASGKNNEQFF. The chain links TRBV4-1 to TRBJ2-1, with 9 bases identical to TRBD2. The CDR3 spans 15 residues. In germline, CDR1 is MGHRA, CDR2 YSYEKL. V gave up 6 bases and J gave up 5 bases; unmatched junction bases: 8.